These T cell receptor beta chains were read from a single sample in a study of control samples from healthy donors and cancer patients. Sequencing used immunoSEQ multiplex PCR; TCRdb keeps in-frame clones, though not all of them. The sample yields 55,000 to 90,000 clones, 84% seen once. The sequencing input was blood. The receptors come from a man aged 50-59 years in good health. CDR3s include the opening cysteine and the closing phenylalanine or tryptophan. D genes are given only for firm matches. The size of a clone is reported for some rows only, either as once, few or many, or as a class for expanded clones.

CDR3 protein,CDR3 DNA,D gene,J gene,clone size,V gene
CASSRRSVHMNTEAFF,TGTGCCAGTAGTAGGAGGTCTGTACACATGAACACTGAAGCTTTCTTT,-,TRBJ1-1,-,TRBV19
CATSGGADDEQFF,TGTGCCACCTCAGGGGGGGCCGATGACGAGCAGTTCTTC,-,TRBJ2-1,-,TRBV6-5
CASSSLAGGAYEQYF,TGTGCCAGCAGCTCCCTAGCGGGAGGGGCCTACGAGCAGTACTTC,TRBD2,TRBJ2-7,-,TRBV7-8
CATSRDLVSTETQYF,TGTGCCACCAGCAGAGATCTGGTTAGCACGGAGACCCAGTACTTC,-,TRBJ2-5,-,TRBV15
CASTLCGAGGQETQYF,TGTGCCAGCACCTTATGTGGGGCGGGGGGTCAAGAGACCCAGTACTTC,TRBD2,TRBJ2-5,-,TRBV7-6
CASSEASGGKDTQYF,TGTGCCAGCAGTGAAGCTAGCGGGGGTAAAGATACGCAGTATTTT,TRBD2,TRBJ2-3,few,TRBV6-1
CATSGSTGAPFFANTGELFF,TGTGCCACCAGTGGTTCCACAGGGGCCCCCTTCTTTGCGAACACCGGGGAGCTGTTTTTT,TRBD1,TRBJ2-2,-,TRBV24-1
CASSLGQGNNSPLHF,TGTGCCAGCAGCTTAGGACAGGGGAATAATTCACCCCTCCACTTT,TRBD1,TRBJ1-6,few,TRBV7-9
CASSPTFGGGFGTQYF,TGTGCCAGCAGCCCAACTTTTGGGGGGGGCTTTGGGACCCAGTACTTC,-,TRBJ2-5,-,TRBV7-2
CASSPRGIYNEQFF,TGTGCCAGCAGCCCCCGGGGTATATACAATGAGCAGTTCTTC,-,TRBJ2-1,once,TRBV5-4
CATSDLGRGGSYNEQFF,TGTGCCACCAGTGATTTGGGCAGGGGAGGCTCCTACAATGAGCAGTTCTTC,-,TRBJ2-1,-,TRBV24-1
CASSQVAGGPGELFF,TGTGCCAGTAGTCAGGTAGCGGGAGGGCCCGGGGAGCTGTTTTTT,TRBD2,TRBJ2-2,few,TRBV19
CASSLVDEQYF,TGTGCCAGCAGCTTAGTCGACGAGCAGTACTTC,-,TRBJ2-7,few,TRBV7-9
CASSLTSGSYYEQFF,TGCGCCAGCAGCTTGACTAGCGGGAGTTACTATGAGCAGTTCTTC,TRBD2,TRBJ2-1,many,TRBV5-1
CASKSTPGALEQYF,TGTGCCAGTAAATCTACGCCAGGGGCTCTCGAGCAGTACTTC,-,TRBJ2-7,-,TRBV19
CASSGLAGDYYNEQFF,TGTGCCAGCAGTGGACTAGCGGGGGATTACTACAATGAGCAGTTCTTC,TRBD2,TRBJ2-1,-,TRBV2
CASSPGTLNEQFF,TGCGCCAGCAGCCCCGGGACGTTGAATGAGCAGTTCTTC,-,TRBJ2-1,-,TRBV4-3
CASSYSAIAVYQPQHF,TGTGCCAGCAGTTACTCGGCTATCGCGGTTTATCAGCCCCAGCATTTT,-,TRBJ1-5,-,TRBV6-2/TRBV6-3
CASSDSIGKDYEQYF,TGTGCCAGCAGTGACTCTATAGGGAAGGACTACGAGCAGTACTTC,-,TRBJ2-7,-,TRBV6-4
CASSKGSGTLNNEQFF,TGTGCCAGCAGCAAAGGTTCCGGGACACTTAACAATGAGCAGTTCTTC,-,TRBJ2-1,-,TRBV21-1
CASSQDWSGVYNEQFF,TGCGCCAGCAGCCAAGATTGGAGCGGGGTGTACAATGAGCAGTTCTTC,TRBD2,TRBJ2-1,medium-sized,TRBV4-3
CASSIDWRATDTQYF,TGTGCCAGTAGTATAGATTGGAGGGCCACAGATACGCAGTATTTT,-,TRBJ2-3,-,TRBV19
CASKNRGANTEAFF,TGTGCCAGCAAAAACAGGGGAGCGAACACTGAAGCTTTCTTT,TRBD1,TRBJ1-1,-,TRBV6-5
CASSLGQGSSGNTIYF,TGTGCCAGCAGCTTGGGACAGGGGTCTTCTGGAAACACCATATATTTT,TRBD1,TRBJ1-3,-,TRBV5-6
CASSPLNGRDEQYF,TGCGCCAGCAGCCCGCTTAACGGCCGGGACGAGCAGTACTTC,-,TRBJ2-7,-,TRBV4-1
CASSQAAAALAYEQYF,TGTGCCAGCAGCCAAGCCGCCGCGGCCCTAGCGTACGAGCAGTACTTC,-,TRBJ2-7,-,TRBV14
CASSDRGDSPYEQYF,TGTGCCAGCAGCGATAGGGGGGACAGCCCCTACGAGCAGTACTTC,-,TRBJ2-7,-,TRBV13
CASSPDPAGGPGANVLTF,TGTGCCAGCAGCCCTGACCCAGCGGGGGGGCCTGGGGCCAACGTCCTGACTTTC,TRBD2,TRBJ2-6,-,TRBV4-2